The rows below give T cell receptor beta chains drawn from one sample of a study of T cell responses to AZD1222 COVID-19 vaccine. Here immunoSEQ multiplex PCR was the method, and the copy in TCRdb shows in-frame clones only, minus some. This sample has 95,000 to 150,000 clones, with around 93% found just once. The sample was peripheral blood, taken on day 0 of AZD1222 vaccination. These receptors originate from an adult in good health. The CDR3 runs from the conserved cysteine through the conserved F or W. D genes are given only for firm matches. Where a row states a size, it is once, few, many or the class of an expanded clone; other rows omit it.

D: TRBD1
J: TRBJ1-1
size: .
V: TRBV10-3
CDR3: CAISLDRGNTEAFF
DNA: TGTGCCATCAGTCTGGACAGGGGGAACACTGAAGCTTTCTTT

D: .
J: TRBJ2-1
size: .
V: TRBV7-9
CDR3: CASSFVSGSPQFF
DNA: TGTGCCAGCAGCTTCGTCTCCGGGTCGCCCCAATTCTTC

D: TRBD1
J: TRBJ2-3
size: .
V: TRBV29-1
CDR3: CSVVDREETDTQYF
DNA: TGCAGCGTTGTGGACAGGGAGGAGACAGATACGCAGTATTTT

D: .
J: TRBJ1-2
size: .
V: TRBV3-1/TRBV3-2
CDR3: CASSQGWIQSNGYTF
DNA: TGTGCCAGCAGCCAGGGGTGGATACAGTCCAATGGCTACACCTTC

D: .
J: TRBJ1-1
size: .
V: TRBV3-1/TRBV3-2
CDR3: CASSPQWNTEAFF
DNA: TGTGCCAGCAGCCCACAGTGGAACACTGAAGCTTTCTTT

D: .
J: TRBJ1-5
size: .
V: TRBV6-2/TRBV6-3
CDR3: CASSYRSGRSNQPQHF
DNA: TGTGCCAGCAGTTACCGGTCAGGTAGAAGCAATCAGCCCCAGCATTTT

D: .
J: TRBJ1-2
size: .
V: TRBV28
CDR3: CATTSGLISYGYTF
DNA: TGTGCCACCACGTCAGGGTTGATAAGCTATGGCTACACCTTC

D: .
J: TRBJ2-1
size: .
V: TRBV4-1
CDR3: CASSQTRTVYNEQFF
DNA: TGCGCCAGCAGCCAAACAAGGACAGTTTACAATGAGCAGTTCTTC

D: .
J: TRBJ1-4
size: .
V: TRBV11-2
CDR3: CASSFGQFNEKLFF
DNA: TGTGCCAGCAGCTTTGGACAGTTTAATGAAAAACTGTTTTTT

D: TRBD2
J: TRBJ2-7
size: few
V: TRBV20-1
CDR3: CSASWLADADYEQYF
DNA: TGCAGTGCTAGTTGGCTAGCGGACGCTGATTACGAGCAGTACTTC

D: .
J: TRBJ2-5
size: .
V: TRBV11-2
CDR3: CASSVGRGLQETQYF
DNA: TGTGCCAGCAGCGTTGGTCGGGGATTACAAGAGACCCAGTACTTC

D: TRBD1
J: TRBJ2-1
size: once
V: TRBV6-5
CDR3: CASSYPGQGAGEQFF
DNA: TGTGCCAGCAGTTACCCGGGACAGGGGGCTGGTGAGCAGTTCTTC

D: .
J: TRBJ2-5
size: .
V: TRBV29-1
CDR3: CSGGVAYSETQYF
DNA: TGCAGCGGGGGGGTAGCGTATTCAGAGACCCAGTACTTC

D: .
J: TRBJ2-1
size: once
V: TRBV9
CDR3: CASSVVAEMYNEQFF
DNA: TGTGCCAGCAGCGTAGTTGCGGAGATGTACAATGAGCAGTTCTTC

D: TRBD2
J: TRBJ2-1
size: .
V: TRBV7-9
CDR3: CASSLGTGTSGSNEQFF
DNA: TGTGCCAGCAGCTTAGGTACCGGGACTAGCGGGAGCAATGAGCAGTTCTTC

D: TRBD1
J: TRBJ2-2
size: .
V: TRBV2
CDR3: CASRANRGQTGELFF
DNA: TGTGCCAGCAGAGCCAACAGGGGGCAGACCGGGGAGCTGTTTTTT

D: .
J: TRBJ1-1
size: .
V: TRBV2
CDR3: CASSISDMNTEAFF
DNA: TGTGCCAGCAGCATTTCTGATATGAACACTGAAGCTTTCTTT

D: .
J: TRBJ2-5
size: .
V: TRBV5-1
CDR3: CASSSGQQETQYF
DNA: TGCGCCAGCAGCTCCGGACAGCAAGAGACCCAGTACTTC

D: TRBD1
J: TRBJ2-7
size: .
V: TRBV28
CDR3: CASRLDRGFTYEQYF
DNA: TGTGCCAGCAGGCTGGACAGGGGCTTTACCTACGAGCAGTACTTC

D: .
J: TRBJ1-4
size: .
V: TRBV9
CDR3: CASSPGVGVATNEKLFF
DNA: TGTGCCAGCAGCCCAGGGGTAGGGGTCGCAACTAATGAAAAACTGTTTTTT

D: .
J: TRBJ1-3
size: .
V: TRBV4-1
CDR3: CASSLSRGDTIYF
DNA: TGCGCCAGCAGCCTCTCACGGGGGGACACCATATATTTT

D: .
J: TRBJ2-1
size: .
V: TRBV6-6
CDR3: CASGGNEQFF
DNA: TGTGCCAGCGGGGGGAATGAGCAGTTCTTC